Listed below are T cell receptor beta chains from one sample, sequenced in a study of shared clonotypes between healthy human individuals. Using immunoSEQ multiplex PCR, the repertoire was profiled, and TCRdb retains in-frame clones only, with some absent. The table has roughly 600,000 clones, more than 95% seen once; the top ten hold less than 0.35%. The sequenced material came from naive CD8+ T cells sorted from blood. The receptors shown here come from a man aged 25-45 years in good health. CDR3s include the opening cysteine and the closing phenylalanine or tryptophan. The order of the fields is V gene, clone size, D gene, J gene, CDR3 protein, CDR3 DNA. A D gene is named only where the DNA matches it firmly. Expanded clones are given a class, and other clones once, few, many or no size at all.

TRBV6-6,NA,TRBD1,TRBJ2-7,CASSYSKDRDYEQYF,TGTGCCAGCAGTTACTCGAAGGACAGGGACTACGAGCAGTACTTC
TRBV5-8,NA,NA,TRBJ2-1,CASSQANHRVGLAEQFF,TGTGCCAGCAGCCAGGCCAACCACAGGGTCGGGTTGGCTGAGCAGTTCTTC
TRBV27,NA,TRBD1,TRBJ2-3,CASSAWDSRSTDTQYF,TGTGCCAGCAGTGCTTGGGACAGCCGAAGCACAGATACGCAGTATTTT
TRBV4-1,NA,TRBD2,TRBJ2-7,CASSQEAGVSREQYF,TGCGCCAGCAGCCAAGAGGCGGGGGTGTCGCGGGAGCAGTACTTC
TRBV4-1,NA,TRBD1,TRBJ2-3,CASSRATGGFPDTQYF,TGCGCCAGCAGCCGAGCGACAGGGGGTTTCCCAGATACGCAGTATTTT
TRBV28,once,TRBD2,TRBJ2-1,CASSWTSGFSYNEQFF,TGTGCCAGCAGTTGGACTAGCGGGTTTTCCTACAATGAGCAGTTCTTC
TRBV7-3,NA,TRBD2,TRBJ2-1,CASSLTEVSGIGRYNEQFF,TGTGCCAGCAGCTTAACGGAAGTTAGCGGGATAGGGCGCTACAATGAGCAGTTCTTC
TRBV4-1,NA,TRBD1,TRBJ1-2,CASSQETGYGGYTF,TGCGCCAGCAGCCAAGAGACAGGGTACGGTGGCTACACCTTC
TRBV5-1,NA,NA,TRBJ1-3,CASSLRLVSSGNTIYF,TGCGCCAGCAGCTTGAGGCTCGTAAGCTCTGGAAACACCATATATTTT
TRBV27,NA,NA,TRBJ2-7,CASSFLAESSYEQYF,TGTGCCAGCAGTTTCTTAGCGGAGAGCTCCTACGAGCAGTACTTC
TRBV7-8,NA,TRBD2,TRBJ2-7,CASSLGLAVEQSWDEQYF,TGTGCCAGCAGCTTAGGACTAGCGGTCGAGCAGTCGTGGGACGAGCAGTACTTC
TRBV6-6,NA,NA,TRBJ2-5,CASSYLPRGGETQYF,TGTGCCAGCAGTTACCTCCCTCGGGGAGGAGAGACCCAGTACTTC
TRBV7-9,NA,NA,TRBJ1-1,CASRDMGQTGTEAFF,TGTGCCAGCAGGGACATGGGACAAACGGGCACTGAAGCTTTCTTT
TRBV29-1,NA,TRBD2,TRBJ2-1,CSVEELAGARNEQFF,TGCAGCGTTGAAGAACTCGCGGGAGCCCGGAATGAGCAGTTCTTC
TRBV5-4,NA,NA,TRBJ1-3,CASSDLLSGNTIYF,TGTGCCAGCAGCGATCTTTTATCTGGAAACACCATATATTTT
TRBV6-5,NA,NA,TRBJ2-5,CASSFRRAGPEETQYF,TGTGCCAGCAGTTTTCGCAGGGCCGGACCGGAAGAGACCCAGTACTTC
TRBV7-9,NA,TRBD2,TRBJ2-3,CASSLLATSTDTQYF,TGTGCCAGCAGCCTACTAGCGACTAGCACAGATACGCAGTATTTT
TRBV10-2,NA,TRBD2,TRBJ2-1,CASGTSLNEQFF,TGCGCCAGCGGGACTAGTCTCAATGAGCAGTTCTTC
TRBV27,NA,TRBD1,TRBJ2-7,CASSPHRGEQYF,TGTGCCAGCAGCCCACACAGGGGCGAGCAGTACTTC
TRBV30,NA,NA,TRBJ1-2,CAWSGGLSYTF,TGTGCCTGGAGTGGGGGGCTGAGCTACACCTTC
TRBV11-2,NA,TRBD2,TRBJ2-1,CASSLLAGSNEQFF,TGTGCCAGCAGCCTACTAGCGGGGTCCAATGAGCAGTTCTTC
TRBV5-6,NA,TRBD2,TRBJ2-1,CASSLPGLAASNEQFF,TGTGCCAGCAGCTTACCGGGACTAGCAGCTAGTAATGAGCAGTTCTTC
TRBV27,NA,NA,TRBJ2-1,CASSTGPSYNEQFF,TGTGCCAGCAGCACTGGACCATCCTACAATGAGCAGTTCTTC
TRBV4-1,NA,TRBD2,TRBJ2-7,CASSQVLLAGTSYEQYF,TGCGCCAGCAGCCAAGTTCTACTAGCGGGGACCTCCTACGAGCAGTACTTC
TRBV27,NA,NA,TRBJ1-5,CASKGNSNQPQHF,TGTGCCAGCAAGGGGAATAGCAATCAGCCCCAGCATTTT
TRBV29-1,NA,NA,TRBJ2-2,CSAQYTGELFF,TGCAGCGCGCAGTACACCGGGGAGCTGTTTTTT
TRBV7-9,NA,NA,TRBJ2-1,CASSLVGGGNEQFF,TGTGCCAGCAGCTTAGTTGGAGGAGGCAATGAGCAGTTCTTC
TRBV27,NA,TRBD2,TRBJ2-3,CASSSWEGPDTQYF,TGTGCCAGCTCGTCTTGGGAGGGACCAGATACGCAGTATTTT
TRBV5-4,NA,NA,TRBJ2-7,CASSPMDSYEQYF,TGTGCCAGCAGCCCAATGGATTCCTACGAGCAGTACTTC
TRBV27,NA,TRBD2,TRBJ2-7,CASTPLGQGPSGSYEQYF,TGTGCCAGCACCCCCCTGGGGCAGGGCCCTAGCGGGAGCTACGAGCAGTACTTC
TRBV15,NA,NA,TRBJ2-5,CATSRVRGVQETQYF,TGTGCCACCAGCAGAGTCAGGGGAGTACAAGAGACCCAGTACTTC
TRBV6-5,NA,TRBD2,TRBJ2-7,CASSSLVAGVYEQYF,TGTGCCAGCAGCTCCCTGGTAGCGGGAGTCTACGAGCAGTACTTC
TRBV5-4,NA,NA,TRBJ2-2,CASMDGSEGELFF,TGTGCCAGCATGGACGGGAGTGAGGGGGAGCTGTTTTTT